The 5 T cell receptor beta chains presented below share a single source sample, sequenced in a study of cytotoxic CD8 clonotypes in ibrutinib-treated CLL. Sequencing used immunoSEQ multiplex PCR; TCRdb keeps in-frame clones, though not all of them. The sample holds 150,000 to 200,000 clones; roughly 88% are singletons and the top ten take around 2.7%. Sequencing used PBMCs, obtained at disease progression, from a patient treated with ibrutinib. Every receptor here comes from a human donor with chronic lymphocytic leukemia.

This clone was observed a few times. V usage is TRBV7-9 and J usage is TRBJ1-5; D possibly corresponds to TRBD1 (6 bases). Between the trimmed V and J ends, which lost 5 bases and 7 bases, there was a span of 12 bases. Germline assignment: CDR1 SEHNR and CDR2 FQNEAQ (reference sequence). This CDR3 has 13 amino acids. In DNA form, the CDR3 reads TGTGCCAGCAGCCTACAGGGCGCCCAGCCCCAGCATTTT. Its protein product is CASSLQGAQPQHF.

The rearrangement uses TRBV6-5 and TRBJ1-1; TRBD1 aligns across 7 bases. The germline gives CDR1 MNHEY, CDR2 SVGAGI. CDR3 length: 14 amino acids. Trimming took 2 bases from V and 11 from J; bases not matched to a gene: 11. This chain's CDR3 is CASSYPGTDGRAFF. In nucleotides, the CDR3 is TGTGCCAGCAGTTACCCGGGGACAGATGGGAGGGCTTTCTTT.

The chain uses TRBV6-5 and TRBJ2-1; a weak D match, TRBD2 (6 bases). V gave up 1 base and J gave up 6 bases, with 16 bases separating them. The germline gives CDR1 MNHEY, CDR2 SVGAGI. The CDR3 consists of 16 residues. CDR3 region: CASSYLGGPTGNEQFF. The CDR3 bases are TGTGCCAGCAGTTACTTGGGGGGACCGACGGGCAATGAGCAGTTCTTC.

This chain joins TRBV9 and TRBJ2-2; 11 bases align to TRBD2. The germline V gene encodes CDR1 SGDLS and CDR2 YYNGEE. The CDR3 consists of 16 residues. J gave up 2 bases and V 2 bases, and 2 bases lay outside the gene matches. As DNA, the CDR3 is TGTGCCAGCAGCGTTGGGACTAGCGGAAACACCGGGGAGCTGTTTTTT. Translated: CASSVGTSGNTGELFF.

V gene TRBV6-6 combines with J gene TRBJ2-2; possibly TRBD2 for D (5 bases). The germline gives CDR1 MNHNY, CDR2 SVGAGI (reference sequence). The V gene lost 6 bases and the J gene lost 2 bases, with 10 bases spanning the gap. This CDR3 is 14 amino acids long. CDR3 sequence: CASSPGINTGELFF. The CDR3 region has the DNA TGTGCCAGCAGCCCCGGGATCAACACCGGGGAGCTGTTTTTT.